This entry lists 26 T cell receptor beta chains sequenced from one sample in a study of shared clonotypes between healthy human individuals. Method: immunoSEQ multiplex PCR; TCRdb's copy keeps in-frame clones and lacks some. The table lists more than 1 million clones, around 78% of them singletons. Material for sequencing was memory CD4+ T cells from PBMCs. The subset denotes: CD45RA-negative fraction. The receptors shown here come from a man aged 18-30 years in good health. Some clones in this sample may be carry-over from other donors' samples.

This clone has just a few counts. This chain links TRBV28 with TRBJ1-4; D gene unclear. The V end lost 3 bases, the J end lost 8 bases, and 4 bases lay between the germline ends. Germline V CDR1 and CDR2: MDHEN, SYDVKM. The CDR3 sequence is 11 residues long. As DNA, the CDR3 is TGTGCCAGCAGTTTGAAGGAAAAACTGTTTTTT. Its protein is CASSLKEKLFF.

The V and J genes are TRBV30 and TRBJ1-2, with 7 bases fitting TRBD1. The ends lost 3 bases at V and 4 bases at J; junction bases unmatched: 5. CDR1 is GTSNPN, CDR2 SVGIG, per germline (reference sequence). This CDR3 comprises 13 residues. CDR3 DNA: TGTGCCTGGAGCCAGGGGGACGGCTATGGCTACACCTTC. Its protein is CAWSQGDGYGYTF.

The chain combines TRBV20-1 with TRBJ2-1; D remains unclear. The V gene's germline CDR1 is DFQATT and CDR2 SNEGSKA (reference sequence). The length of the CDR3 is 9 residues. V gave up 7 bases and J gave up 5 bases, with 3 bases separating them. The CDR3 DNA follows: TGCAGTGTCAACAATGAGCAGTTCTTC. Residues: CSVNNEQFF.

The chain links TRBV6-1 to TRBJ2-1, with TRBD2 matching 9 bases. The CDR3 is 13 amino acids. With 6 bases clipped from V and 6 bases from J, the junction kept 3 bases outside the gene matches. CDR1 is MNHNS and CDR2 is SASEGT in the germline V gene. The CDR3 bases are TGTGCCAGCAGGGGGACTAGCATCAATGAGCAGTTCTTC. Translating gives CASRGTSINEQFF.

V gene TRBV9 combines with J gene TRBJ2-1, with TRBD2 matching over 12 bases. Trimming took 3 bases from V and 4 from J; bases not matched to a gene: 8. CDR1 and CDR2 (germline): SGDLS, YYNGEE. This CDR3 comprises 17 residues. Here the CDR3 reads CASSAQPTSGGYNEQFF. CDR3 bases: TGTGCCAGCAGCGCCCAACCGACTAGCGGGGGATACAATGAGCAGTTCTTC.

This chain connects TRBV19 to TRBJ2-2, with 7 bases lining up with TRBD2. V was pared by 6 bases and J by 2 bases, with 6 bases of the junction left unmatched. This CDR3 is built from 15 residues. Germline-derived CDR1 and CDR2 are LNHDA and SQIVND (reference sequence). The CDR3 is CASRMRDYNTGELFF. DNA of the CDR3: TGTGCCAGTAGAATGAGGGACTACAACACCGGGGAGCTGTTTTTT. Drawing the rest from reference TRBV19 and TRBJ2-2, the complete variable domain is DGGITQSPKYLFRKEGQNVTLSCEQNLNHDAMYWYRQDPGQGLRLIYYSQIVNDFQKGDIAEGYSVSREKKESFPLTVTSAQKNPTAFYLCASRMRDYNTGELFFGEGSRLTVL.

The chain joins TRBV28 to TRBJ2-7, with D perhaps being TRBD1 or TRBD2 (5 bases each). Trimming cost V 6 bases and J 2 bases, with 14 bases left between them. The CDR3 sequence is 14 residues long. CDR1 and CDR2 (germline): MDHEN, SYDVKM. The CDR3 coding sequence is TGTGCCAGCAGCCTCGGGACCGACCCCTACGAGCAGTACTTC. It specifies CASSLGTDPYEQYF.

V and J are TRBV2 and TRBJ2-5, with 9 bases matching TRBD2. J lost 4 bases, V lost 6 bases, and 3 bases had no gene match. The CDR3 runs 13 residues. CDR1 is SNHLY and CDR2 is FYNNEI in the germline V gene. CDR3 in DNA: TGTGCCAGCAGATCGACTAGCGGAGAGACCCAGTACTTC. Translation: CASRSTSGETQYF. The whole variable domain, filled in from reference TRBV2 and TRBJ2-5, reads EPEVTQTPSHQVTQMGQEVILRCVPISNHLYFYWYRQILGQKVEFLVSFYNNEISEKSEIFDDQFSVERPDGSNFTLKIRSTKLEDSAMYFCASRSTSGETQYFGPGTRLLVL.

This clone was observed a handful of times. The CDR3 here is CASSVAETGLRPTEAFF. In DNA form, the CDR3 reads TGTGCCAGCAGCGTGGCGGAAACAGGGCTCCGTCCCACTGAAGCTTTCTTT. This chain uses TRBV9 with TRBJ1-1; TRBD1 is a possible D gene (6 bases). The CDR3 covers 17 residues. CDR1 SGDLS and CDR2 YYNGEE come from the germline V gene. V lost 2 bases, J lost 4 bases, and 21 bases lay in between. Together with reference TRBV9 and TRBJ1-1, the CDR3 gives the full variable domain: DSGVTQTPKHLITATGQRVTLRCSPRSGDLSVYWYQQSLDQGLQFLIQYYNGEERAKGNILERFSAQQFPDLHSELNLSSLELGDSALYFCASSVAETGLRPTEAFFGQGTRLTVV.

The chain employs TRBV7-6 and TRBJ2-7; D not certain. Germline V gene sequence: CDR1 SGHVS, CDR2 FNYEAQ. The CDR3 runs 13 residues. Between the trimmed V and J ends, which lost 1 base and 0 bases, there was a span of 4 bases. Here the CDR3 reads CASSLGISYEQYF. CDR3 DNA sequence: TGTGCCAGCAGCTTAGGAATCTCCTACGAGCAGTACTTC. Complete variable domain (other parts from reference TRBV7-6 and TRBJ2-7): GAGVSQSPRYKVTKRGQDVALRCDPISGHVSLYWYRQALGQGPEFLTYFNYEAQQDKSGLPNDRFSAERPEGSISTLTIQRTEQRDSAMYRCASSLGISYEQYFGPGTRLTVT.

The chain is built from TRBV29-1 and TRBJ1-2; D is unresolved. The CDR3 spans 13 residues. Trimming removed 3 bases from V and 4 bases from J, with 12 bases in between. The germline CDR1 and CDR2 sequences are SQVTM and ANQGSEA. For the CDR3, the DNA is TGCAGCGTTGATCAGGCCCTTAGCTATGGCTACACCTTC. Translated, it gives CSVDQALSYGYTF.

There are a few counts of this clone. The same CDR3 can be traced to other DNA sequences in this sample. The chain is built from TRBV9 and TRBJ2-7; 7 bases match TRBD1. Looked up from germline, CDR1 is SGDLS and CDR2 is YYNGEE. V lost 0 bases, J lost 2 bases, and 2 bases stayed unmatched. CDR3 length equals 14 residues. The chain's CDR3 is CASSVEGGAYEQYF. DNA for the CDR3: TGTGCCAGCAGCGTAGAAGGGGGCGCCTACGAGCAGTACTTC.

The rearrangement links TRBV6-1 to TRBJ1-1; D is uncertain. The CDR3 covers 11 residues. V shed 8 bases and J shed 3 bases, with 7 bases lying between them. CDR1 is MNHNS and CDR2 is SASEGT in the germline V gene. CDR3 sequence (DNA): TGTGCCAGCCTTTCGTACACTGAAGCTTTCTTT. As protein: CASLSYTEAFF.

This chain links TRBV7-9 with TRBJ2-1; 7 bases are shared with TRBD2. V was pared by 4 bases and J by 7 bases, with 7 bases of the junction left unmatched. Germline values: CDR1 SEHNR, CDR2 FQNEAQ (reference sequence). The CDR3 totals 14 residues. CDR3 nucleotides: TGTGCCAGCAGCTCCGGGAGGCCGGGGAATGAGCAGTTCTTC. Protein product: CASSSGRPGNEQFF.

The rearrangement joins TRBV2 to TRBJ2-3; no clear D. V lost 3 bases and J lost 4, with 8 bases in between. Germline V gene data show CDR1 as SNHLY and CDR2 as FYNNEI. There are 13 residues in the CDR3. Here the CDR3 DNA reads TGTGCCAGCAGTGAGCGGACGGCAGATACGCAGTATTTT. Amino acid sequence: CASSERTADTQYF.

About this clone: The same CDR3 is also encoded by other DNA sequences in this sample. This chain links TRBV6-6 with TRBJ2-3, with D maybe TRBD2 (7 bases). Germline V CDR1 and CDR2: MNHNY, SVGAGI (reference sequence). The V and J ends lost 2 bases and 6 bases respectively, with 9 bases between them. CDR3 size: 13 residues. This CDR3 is CASSYGGADTQYF. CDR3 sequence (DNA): TGTGCCAGCAGTTACGGGGGGGCGGATACGCAGTATTTT.

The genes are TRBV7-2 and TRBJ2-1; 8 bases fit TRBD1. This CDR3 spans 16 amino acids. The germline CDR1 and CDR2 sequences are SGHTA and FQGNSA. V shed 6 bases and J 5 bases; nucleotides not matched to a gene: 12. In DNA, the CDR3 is TGTGCCAGCAGGTTGAACTCGGACAGGGAAGACAATGAGCAGTTCTTC. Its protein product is CASRLNSDREDNEQFF.

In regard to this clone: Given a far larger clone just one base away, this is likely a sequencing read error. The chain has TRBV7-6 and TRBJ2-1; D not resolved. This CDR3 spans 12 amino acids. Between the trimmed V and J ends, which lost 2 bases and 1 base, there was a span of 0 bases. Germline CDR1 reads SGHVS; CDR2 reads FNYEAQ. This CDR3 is CASSLSYNEQFF. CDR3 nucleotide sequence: TGTGCCAGCAGCTTATCCTACAATGAGCAGTTCTTC.

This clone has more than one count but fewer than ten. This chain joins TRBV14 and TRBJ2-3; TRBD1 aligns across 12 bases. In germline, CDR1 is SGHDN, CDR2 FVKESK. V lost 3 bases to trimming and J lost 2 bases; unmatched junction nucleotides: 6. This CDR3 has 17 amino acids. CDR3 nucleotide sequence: TGTGCCAGCAGCCAGATCCGGGACAGGGGGCACACAGATACGCAGTATTTT. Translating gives CASSQIRDRGHTDTQYF.

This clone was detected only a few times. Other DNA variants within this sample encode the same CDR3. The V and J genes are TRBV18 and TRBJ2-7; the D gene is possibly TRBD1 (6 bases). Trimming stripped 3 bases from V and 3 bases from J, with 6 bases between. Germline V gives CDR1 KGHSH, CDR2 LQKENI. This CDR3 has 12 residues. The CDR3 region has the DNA TGTGCCAGCTCACCGACAGGCTACGAGCAGTACTTC. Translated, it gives CASSPTGYEQYF.

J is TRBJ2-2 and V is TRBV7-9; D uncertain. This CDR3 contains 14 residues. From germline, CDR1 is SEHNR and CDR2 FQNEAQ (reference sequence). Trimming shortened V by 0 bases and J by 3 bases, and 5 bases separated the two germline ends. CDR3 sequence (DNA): TGTGCCAGCAGCTTAGCCTCATACACCGGGGAGCTGTTTTTT. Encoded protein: CASSLASYTGELFF.

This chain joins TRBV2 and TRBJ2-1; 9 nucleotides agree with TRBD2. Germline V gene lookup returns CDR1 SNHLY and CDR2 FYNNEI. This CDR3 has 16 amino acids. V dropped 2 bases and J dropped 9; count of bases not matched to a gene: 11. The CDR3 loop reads CASSESVAGEVCEQFF. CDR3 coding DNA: TGTGCCAGCAGTGAAAGTGTAGCGGGAGAGGTTTGTGAGCAGTTCTTC.

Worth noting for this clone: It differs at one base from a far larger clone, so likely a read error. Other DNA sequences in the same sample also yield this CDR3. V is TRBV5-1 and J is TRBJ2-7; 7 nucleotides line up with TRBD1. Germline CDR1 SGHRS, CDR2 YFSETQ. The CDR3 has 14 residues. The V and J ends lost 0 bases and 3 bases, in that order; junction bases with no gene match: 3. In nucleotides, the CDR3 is TGCGCCAGCAGCTTGGGGGCAGGGGGCTACGAGCAGTACTTC. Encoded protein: CASSLGAGGYEQYF.

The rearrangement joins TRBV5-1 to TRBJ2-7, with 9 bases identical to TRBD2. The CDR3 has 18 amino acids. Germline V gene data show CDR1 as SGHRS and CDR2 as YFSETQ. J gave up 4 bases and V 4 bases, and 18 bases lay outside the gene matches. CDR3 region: CASSDVAGSGRLIYEQYF. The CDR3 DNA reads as TGCGCCAGCAGCGACGTCGCAGGTAGCGGGAGACTGATTTACGAGCAGTACTTC. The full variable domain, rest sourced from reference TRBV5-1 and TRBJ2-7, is KAGVTQTPRYLIKTRGQQVTLSCSPISGHRSVSWYQQTPGQGLQFLFEYFSETQRNKGNFPGRFSGRQFSNSRSEMNVSTLELGDSALYLCASSDVAGSGRLIYEQYFGPGTRLTVT.

CDR3 coding DNA: TGTGCCAGCAGTACCAATAGGGGTGACAATCAGCCCCAGCATTTT. It encodes CASSTNRGDNQPQHF. This chain links TRBV6-5 with TRBJ1-5; possible D gene TRBD1, 5 bases. Per the germline V gene, CDR1 is MNHEY and CDR2 is SVGAGI. V was pared by 5 bases and J by 3 bases, with 14 bases between. The CDR3 has 15 amino acids.

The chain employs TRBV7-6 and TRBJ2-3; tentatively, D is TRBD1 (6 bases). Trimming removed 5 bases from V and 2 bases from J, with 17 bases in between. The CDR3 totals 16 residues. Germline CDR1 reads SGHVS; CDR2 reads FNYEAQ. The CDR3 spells CASSRMGTSNTDTQYF. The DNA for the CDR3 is TGTGCCAGCAGCCGCATGGGGACATCGAACACAGATACGCAGTATTTT. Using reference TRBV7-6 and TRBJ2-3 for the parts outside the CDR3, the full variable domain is GAGVSQSPRYKVTKRGQDVALRCDPISGHVSLYWYRQALGQGPEFLTYFNYEAQQDKSGLPNDRFSAERPEGSISTLTIQRTEQRDSAMYRCASSRMGTSNTDTQYFGPGTRLTVL.